Included here is one T cell receptor beta chain sequence, with context. Its antigen is unknown. The source of the sample is a study of T cell repertoires in cytomegalovirus infection. In TCRdb, the reads were re-called with MiXCR into one record per CDR3 protein. The table includes a few hundred thousand distinct CDR3 sequences, roughly 42% detected once. From germline, CDR1 is SGHVT and CDR2 SQSDAQ. The CDR3 extends over 14 amino acids. V was shortened by 4 bases and J by 3 bases, with 11 bases between the two germline ends. The chain has TRBV7-4 and TRBJ2-3; D not resolved. The sequence was collected from a human donor in good health (CMV status not recorded). Some clones in this sample may be carry-over from other donors' samples. Source: cultured PBMCs, taken from culture after CMV antigen stimulation. The CDR3 protein is CASSWAIGTDTQYF. The CDR3 coding sequence is TGTGCCAGCAGCTGGGCGATTGGGACAGATACGCAGTATTTT.